This TCR beta chain emerged from a study of T-cell reconstitution after alpha-beta-depleted transplantation in children. This clonotype came up a few times. As it was prepared, the TCRbeta library received unique molecular identifiers. TCRdb recomputed calls from the PCR reads with MiXCR, one row per CDR3 protein. The profile shows about 500,000 distinct CDR3 sequences, less than 35% of them singletons. The clonotype comes from a human donor who donated a stem cell graft to a child with aplastic anemia. This specimen consisted of PBMCs from the stem cell graft donor, obtained from the stem cell graft.

CDR3 in amino acids: CASSYGTGGTAEAFF. The CDR3, as DNA: TGTGCCAGCAGTTACGGGACAGGGGGCACAGCTGAAGCTTTCTTT. The chain recombines TRBV6-2 or TRBV6-3 with TRBJ1-1, with 12 nucleotides matching TRBD1. Germline V lookup: CDR1 MNHEY, CDR2 SVGEGT. J lost 6 bases, V lost 2 bases, and 4 bases had no gene match. This CDR3 is 15 amino acids long.